The 8 T cell receptor beta chains below were found in one sample sequenced in a study of cytomegalovirus exposure and HLA in healthy donors (dated 2017 in TCRdb). Receptors were amplified or captured by the immunoSEQ multiplex PCR assay. For the multiplex PCR, a mixture combining 60 forward primers for TCR Vbeta segments and 13 reverse primers for TCR Jbeta segments was used. TCRdb limited this immuneACCESS table to in-frame rearrangements with V and J called. A share of clones is missing; checked studies link under half to unresolved V genes, and the rest is unexplained. This sample lists about 94,000 clones; around 84% were detected once. The top ten constitute about 9.3% of the sample. Sequencing used PBMCs. All receptors come from a human donor in good health.

J is TRBJ2-2 and V is TRBV4-2; tentatively, D is TRBD1 (6 bases). Trimming left V 0 bases short and J 4 bases short, with 12 bases between. CDR1 is LGHNA, CDR2 YNFKEQ, per germline. CDR3 length: 16 residues. The CDR3, as DNA: TGTGCCAGCAGCCAAGATCAGGGGACAACCACCGGGGAGCTGTTTTTT. Its translation is CASSQDQGTTTGELFF.

This clone was picked up a small number of times. This chain uses TRBV29-1 with TRBJ2-7; 7 bases align to TRBD1. The length of the CDR3 is 14 residues. CDR1 SQVTM and CDR2 ANQGSEA come from the germline V gene. V gave up 4 bases and J gave up 3 bases; unmatched junction bases: 9. The CDR3 loop reads CSVARTGAHYEQYF. Here the CDR3 DNA reads TGCAGCGTTGCAAGGACAGGCGCCCACTACGAGCAGTACTTC.

This rearrangement joins TRBV28 to TRBJ2-5; TRBD1 is a possible D gene (6 bases). V dropped 3 bases and J dropped 4 bases, with 15 bases sitting between them. The CDR3 loop spans 15 amino acids. Germline V gene sequence: CDR1 MDHEN, CDR2 SYDVKM. The CDR3: CASSLMGARGETQYF. CDR3 nucleotide sequence: TGTGCCAGCAGTTTGATGGGGGCTCGGGGAGAGACCCAGTACTTC.

The gene calls are TRBV5-4 and TRBJ2-3, with 7 bases that match TRBD2. Germline CDR1 reads SGHNT; CDR2 reads YYREEE (reference sequence). Trimming at V came to 5 bases and at J to 0 bases, leaving 3 bases not matched to a gene. This CDR3 is built from 14 residues. The CDR3 loop reads CASRGGRSTDTQYF. The CDR3 DNA reads as TGTGCCAGCAGGGGCGGGAGAAGCACAGATACGCAGTATTTT. The whole variable domain, remainder taken from reference TRBV5-4 and TRBJ2-3, is ETGVTQSPTHLIKTRGQQVTLRCSSQSGHNTVSWYQQALGQGPQFIFQYYREEENGRGNFPPRFSGLQFPNYSSELNVNALELDDSALYLCASRGGRSTDTQYFGPGTRLTVL.

This rearrangement joins TRBV7-2 to TRBJ2-7, with 7 bases matching TRBD2. CDR1 and CDR2 (germline): SGHTA, FQGNSA. Trimming removed 5 bases from V and 7 bases from J; junction bases left unmatched: 8. The CDR3 sequence is 13 residues long. The CDR3 sequence: CASSQTGGFEQYF. The CDR3 coding sequence is TGTGCCAGCAGCCAAACGGGAGGCTTTGAGCAGTACTTC.

This chain joins TRBV5-1 and TRBJ2-5; 8 positions agree with TRBD2. J gave up 2 bases and V 5 bases, and 8 bases lay outside the gene matches. The CDR3 consists of 15 residues. Germline lookup yields CDR1 SGHRS and CDR2 YFSETQ. The CDR3 region has the DNA TGCGCCAGCAGGTTACTAGCGGCCCAGCAAGAGACCCAGTACTTC. Translating gives CASRLLAAQQETQYF.

V gene TRBV5-8 combines with J gene TRBJ2-5; 7 bases are shared with TRBD1. This CDR3 is built from 14 residues. Germline CDR1 is SGHTS and CDR2 is YDEGEE. The V segment lost 4 bases and the J segment 1 base; nucleotides outside the gene matches: 4. CDR3 sequence (DNA): TGTGCCAGCAGCCTACAGGGGAGCCAAGAGACCCAGTACTTC. Translated: CASSLQGSQETQYF.

The chain combines TRBV6-1 with TRBJ1-1, with D unclear. The ends were cut back, 4 bases at V and 6 bases at J, with 12 bases in the middle. The length of the CDR3 is 13 residues. Germline V lookup: CDR1 MNHNS, CDR2 SASEGT. The CDR3 coding sequence is TGTGCCAGCAGTGCCCGGGTACCACCTGAAGCTTTCTTT. It encodes CASSARVPPEAFF.